These 13 T cell receptor beta chains share one sample of origin, sequenced in a study of tumor-infiltrating lymphocytes in primary liver carcinoma. It was from roughly 20-30 mg of unsorted bulk tissue that RNA and DNA were co-extracted. With roughly 540 ng total RNA as template and a constant-region primer, TCR beta cDNA was made. Each TCR beta library was derived from three nested multiplex PCR rounds that employed slightly modified ARM-PCR. TRBV1-TRBV30 forward primers paired with a C-beta reverse primer drove the first two PCR rounds, roughly 9 cycles each. TCRdb processed the multiplex PCR reads anew with MiXCR; each CDR3 protein has one entry. The table records 50,000 or so distinct CDR3 sequences, 65% to 85% of them present only once. The sequencing input was liver tumor tissue from sampling region 5. Described subset: tumor region T5, tumor centre. These receptors were collected from a man in his forties with primary liver carcinoma and hepatitis B virus infection.

The V call is TRBV6-1, the J call TRBJ2-3, with a tentative D call TRBD2 (6 bases). Looked up from germline, CDR1 is MNHNS and CDR2 is SASEGT. The CDR3 loop spans 16 amino acids. The V end lost 2 bases, the J end lost 1 base, and 13 bases lay between the germline ends. This CDR3 is CASSEWREFRTDTQYF. CDR3 DNA: TGTGCCAGCAGTGAATGGCGGGAATTTCGCACAGATACGCAGTATTTT.

On this clonotype: Because the CDR3 is missing its conserved closing phenylalanine or tryptophan, this is likely a read error. Because the CDR3's place on the DNA is in doubt, the DNA is left out and the CDR3 is given as listed by TCRdb. The CDR3 sequence is CASSSPRDSEARYS. The V call is TRBV6-2 or TRBV6-3, the J call TRBJ2-3; the table's TRBD2 call for D was not verified on the DNA. Germline CDR1 and CDR2: MNHEY and SVGEGT. A total of 14 residues make up the CDR3, ends included.

Remarks on this clonotype: Relative to the germline gene, one junction end is altered; a read error may explain this. The J gene is TRBJ2-3, the V gene TRBV11-1; D unclear. Germline values: CDR1 SGHAT, CDR2 FQDESV (reference sequence). The length of the CDR3 is 19 residues. Here the CDR3 reads CASSSGISSVGARTDTQYF. The CDR3 nucleotides read TGTGCCAGCAGCTCTGGGATAAGCTCTGTTGGAGCCCGCACAGATACGCAATATTTT.

A few counts support this clonotype. The junction does not match germline at one end; this may be a read error. The chain carries TRBV6-2 or TRBV6-3 and TRBJ2-1, with 13 bases lining up with TRBD2. The CDR3 spans 16 residues. Germline values: CDR1 MNHEY, CDR2 SVGEGT. CDR3 nucleotide sequence: TGTGTCAGCAATCCCCGGACTAGCGGGAGAGCAAATGAGCAGTTCTTC. Protein product: CVSNPRTSGRANEQFF.

The count of this clonotype is one. A junction end diverges from the germline sequence, so it may reflect a read error. This chain uses TRBV25-1 with TRBJ1-3, with 8 bases fitting TRBD1. Germline V gene lookup returns CDR1 MGHDK and CDR2 SYGVNS. The CDR3 length is 16 residues. The CDR3 loop is CASGLHGTGVGNTIYF. CDR3 coding DNA: TGCGCCAGCGGTTTACACGGGACAGGAGTAGGAAACACCATATATTTT.

With respect to this clonotype: A read error may produce the germline difference seen at one junction end. V is TRBV6-2 or TRBV6-3 and J is TRBJ2-5; D gene uncertain. The CDR3 loop spans 13 amino acids. In germline, CDR1 is MNHEY, CDR2 SVGEGT. CDR3 loop: CASCYWAQETQYF. Here the CDR3 DNA reads TGTGCAAGCTGTTACTGGGCCCAAGAAACCCAGTACTTC.

About this clonotype itself: The CDR3 ends on some other residue instead of the conserved phenylalanine or tryptophan, so this is likely a read error. The chain has TRBV7-9 and TRBJ2-5; D ambiguous. CDR1 SEHNR and CDR2 FQNEAQ come from the germline V gene (reference sequence). The CDR3 length is 11 residues. As DNA, the CDR3 is TGTGCCAGCAGCCAGAAAGAGGCCCAGTACTTA. This codes for CASSQKEAQYL.

Comment on this clonotype: At one of its ends the junction is not consistent with the germline gene, which may arise from a read error. The J gene is TRBJ2-7, the V gene TRBV28; D call uncertain. CDR1 and CDR2 from the germline V gene are MDHEN and SYDVKM. The CDR3 runs 12 residues. The CDR3 spells CASSYNPTKQYF. The CDR3, as DNA: TGCGCCAGCAGTTACAACCCCACCAAGCAGTACTTC.

This clonotype was counted only a few times. Being one base from a much bigger clone, this may be a read error. CDR3 region: CSTREGGQDGYTF. Here the CDR3 DNA reads TGCAGTACTAGAGAAGGCGGACAGGATGGCTACACCTTC. J is TRBJ1-2 and V is TRBV20-1, with 7 bases identical to TRBD1. Germline lookup yields CDR1 DFQATT and CDR2 SNEGSKA (reference sequence). The CDR3 spans 13 residues.

Of note for this clonotype: A junction end diverges from the germline sequence, so it may reflect a read error. CDR3 protein: CTSSSSRDSSYEQYF. CDR3 nucleotides: TGTACCAGTAGCTCATCCCGCGACTCCTCCTACGAGCAGTACTTC. The chain couples TRBV11-1 to TRBJ2-7, with D hard to call. Germline V gives CDR1 SGHAT, CDR2 FQDESV (reference sequence). This CDR3 has 15 residues.

A remark on this clonotype: A much larger clone differs by one base, so this may be a read error. The rearrangement joins TRBV2 to TRBJ2-1, with 13 bases lining up with TRBD2. Germline V gene sequence: CDR1 SNHLY, CDR2 FYNNEI. The CDR3 totals 14 residues. CDR3 sequence (DNA): TGTGGCAGCAGTGGGACTAGCGGGGCCCGGGAGCAGTTCTTC. Translation: CGSSGTSGAREQFF.

The chain uses TRBV24-1 and TRBJ2-5, with D possibly being TRBD1 (5 bases). Germline loops: CDR1 KGHDR, CDR2 SFDVKD. V lost 3 bases, J lost 14 bases, and 15 bases lay in between. The length of the CDR3 is 12 residues. As DNA, the CDR3 is TGTGCCACCAGTGATCCGCGACAGCCCCTCTACTTC. It yields the protein CATSDPRQPLYF.

The CDR3 loop reads CASGLCGDTQYF. The CDR3 DNA sequence: TGTGCCAGTGGGCTTTGCGGAGATACGCAGTATTTT. The chain employs TRBV19 and TRBJ2-3; no clear D. This CDR3 has 12 residues. Germline loops: CDR1 LNHDA, CDR2 SQIVND (reference sequence). The V and J ends lost 8 bases and 5 bases respectively, with 11 bases between them.